This T cell receptor (beta chain) is from a study of technical replicates of blood from a few donors. Germline lookup yields CDR1 SEHNR and CDR2 FQNEAQ (reference sequence). This CDR3 region has 16 residues. V gave up 5 bases and J gave up 6 bases; unmatched junction bases: 8. Repertoires were generated with immunoSEQ multiplex PCR, while TCRdb's copy carries only in-frame clones and drops some. The sample contains roughly 70,000 clones, 85% to 95% of which appear only once. The sample consisted of PBMCs. The rearrangement uses TRBV7-9 and TRBJ2-1, with 12 bases that match TRBD1. This TCR came from a human donor in good health. Some clones in this sample may be carry-over from other donors' samples. CDR3 in amino acids: CASSQRDRGLGNEQFF. The CDR3 coding sequence is TGTGCCAGCAGCCAACGGGACAGGGGGCTTGGCAATGAGCAGTTCTTC.